Below are 24 T cell receptor beta chains sequenced from a single sample in a study of shared clonotypes between healthy human individuals (dated by TCRdb to the early 2020s). Library preparation used the immunoSEQ multiplex PCR assay. TCRdb obtained this table from immuneACCESS and retained in-frame rearrangements with V and J assigned. These tables miss some clones; where compared with another copy, unresolved V genes account for less than half of the shortfall, and the remainder is unexplained. The sample profile shows about 610,000 clones; approximately 97% of them were found once. The top ten constitute around 0.06% of the sample. The sample consisted of naive CD4+ T cells sorted from blood. The sample's cell subset or site label is to be understood as: CD45RA+ positively selected. The source is a woman in her 30s in good health.

About this clone itself: This sample also contains other DNA sequences that code for the same CDR3. The V call is TRBV2, the J call TRBJ2-7, with a tentative D call TRBD1 (6 bases). Between the trimmed V and J ends, which lost 6 bases and 4 bases, there was a span of 10 bases. Per the germline V gene, CDR1 is SNHLY and CDR2 is FYNNEI. This CDR3 has 12 residues. The CDR3: CASSRTVYEQYF. CDR3 nucleotide sequence: TGTGCCAGCAGCCGGACAGTTTACGAGCAGTACTTC. The whole variable domain, filled in from reference TRBV2 and TRBJ2-7, reads EPEVTQTPSHQVTQMGQEVILRCVPISNHLYFYWYRQILGQKVEFLVSFYNNEISEKSEIFDDQFSVERPDGSNFTLKIRSTKLEDSAMYFCASSRTVYEQYFGPGTRLTVT.

The V gene is TRBV19, the J gene TRBJ2-3; 8 bases are a match to TRBD2. The CDR3 sequence is 15 residues long. Germline V gene data show CDR1 as LNHDA and CDR2 as SQIVND (reference sequence). V trimming: 5 bases; J trimming: 3 bases; junction bases outside the gene matches: 7. CDR3 DNA sequence: TGTGCCAGTAGTCTAAGCGGGAGTTCGACAGATACGCAGTATTTT. Translated: CASSLSGSSTDTQYF.

The chain joins TRBV28 to TRBJ1-6; no clear D. V was shortened by 1 base and J by 7 bases, with 20 bases between the two germline ends. Germline-derived CDR1 and CDR2 are MDHEN and SYDVKM. This CDR3 spans 18 amino acids. CDR3 nucleotides: TGTGCCAGCAGTTTATTCCCCGACCGGACTGTTGGGAATTCACCCCTCCACTTT. The encoded protein is CASSLFPDRTVGNSPLHF.

This rearrangement joins TRBV30 to TRBJ1-5; no clear D gene. This CDR3 comprises 13 residues. V was cut by 2 bases and J by 3 bases, with 8 bases left in between. From germline, CDR1 is GTSNPN and CDR2 SVGIG (reference sequence). The CDR3 DNA is TGTGCCTGGAGTCGAGGCCCCAATCAGCCCCAGCATTTT. Translation gives CAWSRGPNQPQHF.

The chain uses TRBV27 and TRBJ2-7; D not certain. The CDR3 is made up of 14 amino acids. CDR1 and CDR2 from the germline V gene are MNHEY and SMNVEV (reference sequence). Deletions cut 8 bases from V and 2 bases from J, with 16 bases between. The CDR3 reads CASGNPYPPYEQYF. The CDR3 region has the DNA TGTGCCAGCGGGAACCCCTACCCGCCCTACGAGCAGTACTTC.

V is TRBV30 and J is TRBJ1-3, with 7 nucleotides matching TRBD1. The V gene end was trimmed by 0 bases and the J gene end by 2 bases; junction bases not matched to a gene: 1. This CDR3 has 14 amino acids. CDR1 and CDR2 (germline): GTSNPN, SVGIG (reference sequence). Here the CDR3 DNA reads TGTGCCTGGAGTGTAGGGGGCGCTGGAAACACCATATATTTT. Its protein product is CAWSVGGAGNTIYF.

The V call is TRBV25-1, the J call TRBJ2-1, with 7 bases aligning to TRBD1. Germline CDR1 and CDR2: MGHDK and SYGVNS. Losses at the gene ends were 5 bases for V and 9 bases for J; bases not matched to a gene: 10. The CDR3 contains 14 residues. As DNA, the CDR3 is TGTGCCAGCAGTCTCATTGGGACAGATCGTGAGCAGTTCTTC. Translated: CASSLIGTDREQFF. The full variable domain, rest sourced from reference TRBV25-1 and TRBJ2-1, is EADIYQTPRYLVIGTGKKITLECSQTMGHDKMYWYQQDPGMELHLIHYSYGVNSTEKGDLSSESTVSRIRTEHFPLTLESARPSHTSQYLCASSLIGTDREQFFGPGTRLTVL.

The chain has TRBV28 and TRBJ2-1; 8 bases line up with TRBD2. This CDR3 has 15 residues. CDR1 MDHEN and CDR2 SYDVKM come from the germline V gene. V trimming: 3 bases; J trimming: 5 bases; junction bases outside the gene matches: 6. CDR3 sequence (DNA): TGTGCCAGCAGTTTCCCGACTAGCGAGAACAATGAGCAGTTCTTC. Amino acids: CASSFPTSENNEQFF.

This sequence joins TRBV5-1 and TRBJ2-1; 7 bases map to TRBD2. This CDR3 comprises 15 residues. The trim removed 5 bases at V and 7 bases at J, leaving 12 bases unmatched. Germline loops: CDR1 SGHRS, CDR2 YFSETQ. The CDR3 DNA sequence: TGCGCCAGCAGACCTGGGAGGACTAGTCTGAATGAGCAGTTCTTC. Translation: CASRPGRTSLNEQFF.

The chain joins TRBV30 to TRBJ2-5, with D tentatively TRBD1 (5 bases). V was shortened by 0 bases and J by 3 bases, with 8 bases between the two germline ends. CDR3 length equals 13 residues. Looked up from germline, CDR1 is GTSNPN and CDR2 is SVGIG (reference sequence). In DNA, the CDR3 is TGTGCCTGGAGTGTACTCAGGGAAGAGACCCAGTACTTC. It yields the protein CAWSVLREETQYF.

The V call is TRBV5-6, the J call TRBJ2-7, with D maybe TRBD2 (6 bases). CDR3 length: 15 residues. Trimming shortened V by 0 bases and J by 4 bases, and 14 bases separated the two germline ends. Looked up from germline, CDR1 is SGHDT and CDR2 is YYEEEE. The CDR3 coding sequence is TGTGCCAGCAGCTTGGTGCTAGCGACAGAATACGAGCAGTACTTC. Encoded protein: CASSLVLATEYEQYF. Filled out from reference TRBV5-6 and TRBJ2-7, the complete variable domain reads DAGVTQSPTHLIKTRGQQVTLRCSPKSGHDTVSWYQQALGQGPQFIFQYYEEEERQRGNFPDRFSGHQFPNYSSELNVNALLLGDSALYLCASSLVLATEYEQYFGPGTRLTVT.

The V gene is TRBV5-6, the J gene TRBJ2-5; no definite D call. Trimming removed 2 bases at V and 2 bases at J, with 10 bases between. The germline CDR1 and CDR2 sequences are SGHDT and YYEEEE. This CDR3 comprises 14 residues. For the CDR3, the DNA is TGTGCCAGCAGCTTTTTCGTGACTCAAGAGACCCAGTACTTC. It is translated as CASSFFVTQETQYF.

The rearrangement uses TRBV7-3 and TRBJ2-7; D unresolved. Looked up from germline, CDR1 is SGHTA and CDR2 is FQGTGA. CDR3 size: 12 residues. With 2 bases removed from V and 2 bases from J, the gap between germline ends came to 4 bases. The CDR3 region is CASSLEAYEQYF. The CDR3 DNA reads as TGTGCCAGCAGCTTAGAGGCCTACGAGCAGTACTTC.

The genes are TRBV27 and TRBJ2-1, with 9 positions matching TRBD1. Germline lookup yields CDR1 MNHEY and CDR2 SMNVEV (reference sequence). Germline trimming cut 3 bases from V and 8 bases from J; bases unmatched to any gene: 2. The CDR3 has 13 residues. The CDR3 coding sequence is TGTGCCAGCAGTTTTGGGACAGGGCATGAGCAGTTCTTC. It yields the protein CASSFGTGHEQFF.

The chain employs TRBV29-1 and TRBJ2-1, with TRBD1 as a possible D gene (5 bases). The germline V gene has CDR1 SQVTM and CDR2 ANQGSEA. The CDR3 covers 13 residues. V lost 8 bases, J lost 7 bases, and 18 bases lay in between. The CDR3 DNA is TGCAGCTCAAGGGGTTTAGTAGGGAATGAGCAGTTCTTC. Protein sequence: CSSRGLVGNEQFF.

With regard to this clone: Other DNA sequences in this specimen translate into the identical CDR3. The chain joins TRBV28 to TRBJ1-2; 9 positions match TRBD1. The J segment lost 2 bases and the V segment lost 3 bases, leaving 1 base of the junction unmatched. The CDR3 length is 14 residues. Germline-derived CDR1 and CDR2 are MDHEN and SYDVKM. CDR3 loop: CASSLGQGNYGYTF. The CDR3 region has the DNA TGTGCCAGCAGTTTGGGACAGGGAAACTATGGCTACACCTTC.

V and J are TRBV6-1 and TRBJ2-1; 10 bases line up with TRBD2. The CDR3 spans 16 residues. Germline CDR1 and CDR2: MNHNS and SASEGT. V lost 2 bases, J lost 9 bases, and 10 bases stayed unmatched. The CDR3 loop reads CASSEFTSGNVGEQFF. CDR3 nucleotide sequence: TGTGCCAGCAGTGAATTCACTAGCGGGAACGTCGGTGAGCAGTTCTTC.

The rearrangement uses TRBV6-6 and TRBJ2-5, with D perhaps TRBD2 (5 bases). CDR3 length: 13 residues. CDR1 MNHNY and CDR2 SVGAGI come from the germline V gene (reference sequence). Trimming cost V 4 bases and J 1 base, with 7 bases left between them. The CDR3 reads CASSSGIQETQYF. The DNA of the CDR3 is TGTGCCAGCAGTTCGGGGATCCAAGAGACCCAGTACTTC.

The rearrangement links TRBV27 to TRBJ2-5, with 9 positions matching TRBD2. Germline-derived CDR1 and CDR2 are MNHEY and SMNVEV (reference sequence). The CDR3 covers 15 residues. Trimming removed 5 bases from V and 1 base from J; junction bases left unmatched: 5. The CDR3 bases are TGTGCCAGCAGTCGAAAACTAGCGGGCCAAGAGACCCAGTACTTC. This gives the protein CASSRKLAGQETQYF.

The chain joins TRBV6-1 to TRBJ2-2; 7 nucleotides match TRBD2. This CDR3 has 15 residues. The V and J ends lost 4 bases and 6 bases, in that order; junction bases with no gene match: 8. Germline CDR1 MNHNS, CDR2 SASEGT. The CDR3: CASSAVRTSAGELFF. The CDR3, as DNA: TGTGCCAGCAGTGCAGTCCGGACTAGTGCCGGGGAGCTGTTTTTT.

This sequence joins TRBV6-5 and TRBJ2-7; TRBD1 might be the D (6 bases). The CDR3 sequence is 11 residues long. Germline CDR1 and CDR2: MNHEY and SVGAGI. V lost 5 bases and J 12 bases, leaving 14 bases between the germline ends. In DNA, the CDR3 is TGTGCCAGCAGTCCGGGACAATCCCTGTACTTC. Translation gives CASSPGQSLYF.

The chain couples TRBV28 to TRBJ2-7; D uncertain. Germline assignment: CDR1 MDHEN and CDR2 SYDVKM. The CDR3 covers 12 residues. With 6 bases removed from V and 10 bases from J, the gap between germline ends came to 16 bases. This chain's CDR3 is CASSTRSNGQYF. CDR3 nucleotide sequence: TGTGCCAGCAGCACCCGTTCGAATGGCCAGTACTTC.

This chain connects TRBV23-1 to TRBJ2-2, with 8 bases lining up with TRBD2. TRBV23-1 is treated as an ORF (open reading frame) with a function not yet certain. Trimming at V came to 8 bases and at J to 4 bases, leaving 9 bases not matched to a gene. This CDR3 has 15 amino acids. This CDR3 is CASPGTGGGTGELFF. The CDR3 nucleotides are TGCGCCAGCCCTGGGACCGGGGGGGGCACCGGGGAGCTGTTTTTT.

V and J are TRBV7-9 and TRBJ1-1; D ambiguous. CDR1 is SEHNR and CDR2 is FQNEAQ in the germline V gene (reference sequence). There are 15 residues in the CDR3. V lost 5 bases and J lost 1, with 14 bases in between. Here the CDR3 DNA reads TGTGCCAGCAGCGCATTCCCGGGAGAGAACACTGAAGCTTTCTTT. Translation gives CASSAFPGENTEAFF.